The next 28 T cell receptor beta chains were all read from a single sample in a study of shared clonotypes between healthy human individuals. Sequencing used immunoSEQ multiplex PCR; TCRdb keeps in-frame clones, though not all of them. The sample yields 560,000 or so clones, 95% to 96% seen once. As defined, naive CD8 cells were CD45RO-negative and positively selected for CCR7, with terminally differentiated effector memory CD45RA+ cells excluded. Sequences were obtained from naive CD8+ T cells sorted from blood. These TCRs come from a young woman in good health.

This chain connects TRBV9 to TRBJ2-3, with 11 nucleotides matching TRBD2. The CDR3 sequence is 16 residues long. Trimming took 0 bases from V and 5 from J; bases not matched to a gene: 5. CDR1 and CDR2 from the germline V gene are SGDLS and YYNGEE. CDR3 loop: CASSVEALAGEDTQYF. CDR3 DNA sequence: TGTGCCAGCAGCGTAGAGGCACTAGCGGGAGAAGATACGCAGTATTTT. Variable domain in full (rest from reference TRBV9 and TRBJ2-3): DSGVTQTPKHLITATGQRVTLRCSPRSGDLSVYWYQQSLDQGLQFLIQYYNGEERAKGNILERFSAQQFPDLHSELNLSSLELGDSALYFCASSVEALAGEDTQYFGPGTRLTVL.

V is TRBV7-8 and J is TRBJ2-7; D is undetermined. The CDR3 covers 12 residues. The germline V and J ends were trimmed by 5 bases and 7 bases, with 12 bases remaining between them. Looked up from germline, CDR1 is SGHVS and CDR2 is FQNEAQ. CDR3 residues: CASSNNAWEQYF. CDR3 bases: TGTGCCAGCAGCAACAACGCCTGGGAGCAGTACTTC.

This clone has a single count. The chain carries TRBV27 and TRBJ2-1; no reliable D call. The CDR3 consists of 15 residues. Trimming shortened V by 1 base and J by 0 bases, and 7 bases separated the two germline ends. Germline-derived CDR1 and CDR2 are MNHEY and SMNVEV (reference sequence). The CDR3 loop reads CASSLFAASYNEQFF. The CDR3 bases are TGTGCCAGCAGTTTATTCGCGGCCTCCTACAATGAGCAGTTCTTC.

Here the CDR3 reads CASSLQPHTGELFF. The CDR3 DNA reads as TGTGCCAGCAGCCTCCAACCGCACACCGGGGAGCTGTTTTTT. This chain links TRBV7-9 with TRBJ2-2; D remains ambiguous. Germline V gives CDR1 SEHNR, CDR2 FQNEAQ (reference sequence). CDR3 length: 14 residues. V lost 5 bases, J lost 3 bases, and 10 bases lay in between.

The rearrangement joins TRBV28 to TRBJ2-2; 9 bases agree with TRBD1. Losses at the gene ends were 0 bases for V and 2 bases for J; bases not matched to a gene: 1. CDR1 and CDR2 (germline): MDHEN, SYDVKM. The CDR3 covers 16 residues. The chain's CDR3 is CASSLWDRGNTGELFF. Written as DNA, the CDR3 is TGTGCCAGCAGTTTATGGGACAGGGGAAACACCGGGGAGCTGTTTTTT.

The gene calls are TRBV29-1 and TRBJ2-4; 7 bases align to TRBD1. Losses at the gene ends were 3 bases for V and 9 bases for J; bases not matched to a gene: 8. CDR1 is SQVTM, CDR2 ANQGSEA, per germline. There are 13 residues in the CDR3. The CDR3 bases are TGCAGCGTTGAGGGGACAGAGAATCCCATTCAGTACTTC. Its translation is CSVEGTENPIQYF.

This chain connects TRBV7-2 to TRBJ2-7; TRBD2 aligns across 11 bases. Germline V gene data show CDR1 as SGHTA and CDR2 as FQGNSA. This CDR3 region has 16 residues. J lost 2 bases, V lost 4 bases, and 7 bases had no gene match. CDR3 coding DNA: TGTGCCAGCAGCTCGACCCTAGCGGGAGGACCCTACGAGCAGTACTTC. Its protein product is CASSSTLAGGPYEQYF.

The chain is built from TRBV13 and TRBJ2-1, with unresolved D. Germline CDR1 PRHDT, CDR2 FYEKMQ (reference sequence). V was pared by 2 bases and J by 9 bases, with 5 bases between. The CDR3 runs 11 residues. The CDR3 DNA sequence: TGTGCCAGCAGCTTATTAGGTGAGCAGTTCTTC. This codes for CASSLLGEQFF.

The rearrangement joins TRBV27 to TRBJ2-5; 7 nucleotides line up with TRBD2. Germline lookup yields CDR1 MNHEY and CDR2 SMNVEV (reference sequence). CDR3 length equals 15 residues. Unmatched junction bases numbered 8, after V lost 5 bases and J lost 2 bases. CDR3 sequence reads: CASSPRLAGQETQYF. The CDR3 DNA sequence: TGTGCCAGCAGTCCCCGACTAGCAGGACAAGAGACCCAGTACTTC.

V gene TRBV10-3 combines with J gene TRBJ2-1; 13 nucleotides align to TRBD2. This CDR3 has 14 residues. The germline gives CDR1 ENHRY, CDR2 SYGVKD. Trimming at V came to 8 bases and at J to 3 bases, leaving 1 base not matched to a gene. The CDR3 sequence is CAIGTSGNYNEQFF. In DNA, the CDR3 is TGTGCCATCGGGACTAGCGGGAACTACAATGAGCAGTTCTTC.

This clone was seen a single time. This sequence joins TRBV5-1 and TRBJ2-3, with TRBD2 matching 8 bases. Germline CDR1 SGHRS, CDR2 YFSETQ. The ends lost 3 bases at V and 2 bases at J; junction bases unmatched: 8. The CDR3 covers 16 residues. The DNA for the CDR3 is TGCGCCAGCAGCTCCCCGTTAGCGGGACCCACAGATACGCAGTATTTT. It codes for CASSSPLAGPTDTQYF.

To note about this clone: In this CDR3 the conserved last residue, phenylalanine or tryptophan, is missing, so a read error is likely. The DNA is left out, because the CDR3 cannot be placed on it with certainty; the CDR3 is given as TCRdb lists it. This rearrangement joins TRBV2 to TRBJ2-7; TRBD2, the table's D call, was not compared with the DNA. The CDR3 numbers 14 amino acids, ends counted. Germline V gives CDR1 SNHLY, CDR2 FYNNEI. The CDR3 spells CASSEGSSGSLHSS.

The chain carries TRBV19 and TRBJ1-2; D is unclear. CDR1 is LNHDA, CDR2 SQIVND, per germline (reference sequence). The CDR3 is 14 residues long. V was clipped by 7 bases and J by 3 bases, with 15 bases between them. CDR3 sequence reads: CASTPSGQYYGYTF. The CDR3 bases are TGTGCCAGTACCCCGTCGGGCCAATACTATGGCTACACCTTC.

The chain recombines TRBV9 with TRBJ2-7, with D unresolved. Germline V gene data show CDR1 as SGDLS and CDR2 as YYNGEE. The CDR3 consists of 15 residues. V dropped 0 bases and J dropped 3 bases, with 13 bases sitting between them. Here the CDR3 DNA reads TGTGCCAGCAGCGTAGAGGGATCCTATTACTACGAGCAGTACTTC. The encoded protein is CASSVEGSYYYEQYF. Together with reference TRBV9 and TRBJ2-7, the CDR3 gives the full variable domain: DSGVTQTPKHLITATGQRVTLRCSPRSGDLSVYWYQQSLDQGLQFLIQYYNGEERAKGNILERFSAQQFPDLHSELNLSSLELGDSALYFCASSVEGSYYYEQYFGPGTRLTVT.

This rearrangement joins TRBV2 to TRBJ2-5, with 11 positions matching TRBD2. The CDR3 has 15 amino acids. Unmatched junction bases numbered 8, after V lost 6 bases and J lost 5 bases. Per germline, CDR1 SNHLY and CDR2 FYNNEI. CDR3 DNA sequence: TGTGCCAGCAGCGCGACTAGCGGGAAAGGCGAGACCCAGTACTTC. Protein: CASSATSGKGETQYF.

The chain couples TRBV19 to TRBJ2-1, with TRBD2 matching over 7 bases. CDR1 is LNHDA and CDR2 is SQIVND in the germline V gene (reference sequence). The ends lost 10 bases at V and 6 bases at J; junction bases unmatched: 12. The CDR3 contains 14 residues. The CDR3 DNA is TGTGCCACCTCCGGGGTAGGGAGGGCCAATGAGCAGTTCTTC. Protein sequence: CATSGVGRANEQFF.

The rearrangement joins TRBV7-9 to TRBJ2-5; TRBD2 aligns across 8 bases. With 5 bases clipped from V and 5 bases from J, the junction kept 16 bases outside the gene matches. This CDR3 is 17 amino acids long. Germline CDR1 reads SEHNR; CDR2 reads FQNEAQ (reference sequence). This chain's CDR3 is CASSPFIRGPGGETQYF. CDR3 nucleotide sequence: TGTGCCAGCAGCCCGTTTATACGAGGACCGGGAGGGGAGACCCAGTACTTC.

The chain recombines TRBV30 with TRBJ2-2; no reliable D call. The CDR3 has 13 residues. V was trimmed by 0 bases and J by 9 bases, leaving 11 bases between them. Germline lookup yields CDR1 GTSNPN and CDR2 SVGIG (reference sequence). CDR3 DNA: TGTGCCTGGAGTGTAGGGTCTGCCAGGGAGCTGTTTTTT. Translation: CAWSVGSARELFF.

Remarks on this clone: This same CDR3 is encoded by further DNA sequences in the sample. The rearrangement joins TRBV13 to TRBJ1-5, with D possibly TRBD1 on 5 matching bases. The CDR3 is made up of 15 amino acids. CDR1 and CDR2 (germline): PRHDT, FYEKMQ (reference sequence). Trimming took 0 bases from V and 4 from J, leaving 10 bases between them. The CDR3 DNA is TGTGCCAGCAGCTTAGGCCAGGGTGGTAATCAGCCCCAGCATTTT. Translating it yields CASSLGQGGNQPQHF. Using reference TRBV13 and TRBJ1-5 for the parts outside the CDR3, the full variable domain is AAGVIQSPRHLIKEKRETATLKCYPIPRHDTVYWYQQGPGQDPQFLISFYEKMQSDKGSIPDRFSAQQFSDYHSELNMSSLELGDSALYFCASSLGQGGNQPQHFGDGTRLSIL.

This chain links TRBV7-7 with TRBJ2-3; 8 bases fit TRBD1. V shed 3 bases and J 1 base; nucleotides not matched to a gene: 6. The CDR3 consists of 16 residues. Looked up from germline, CDR1 is SSHAT and CDR2 is FNYEAQ (reference sequence). CDR3 nucleotide sequence: TGTGCCAGCAGCTTGTCGGACAGGGAACGCACAGATACGCAGTATTTT. This sequence encodes CASSLSDRERTDTQYF. Complete variable domain (other parts from reference TRBV7-7 and TRBJ2-3): GAGVSQSPRYKVTKRGQDVTLRCDPISSHATLYWYQQALGQGPEFLTYFNYEAQPDKSGLPSDRFSAERPEGSISTLTIQRTEQRDSAMYRCASSLSDRERTDTQYFGPGTRLTVL.

The chain carries TRBV27 and TRBJ2-1; the D is unclear. Germline lookup yields CDR1 MNHEY and CDR2 SMNVEV (reference sequence). This CDR3 region has 15 residues. V lost 2 bases, J lost 2 bases, and 10 bases lay in between. In DNA, the CDR3 is TGTGCCAGCAGTTTAGGCGGTTTCGCCTACAATGAGCAGTTCTTC. Protein: CASSLGGFAYNEQFF.

The rearrangement links TRBV6-5 to TRBJ2-5; D gene uncertain. This CDR3 has 15 residues. Germline lookup yields CDR1 MNHEY and CDR2 SVGAGI. With 0 bases removed from V and 2 bases from J, the gap between germline ends came to 10 bases. The CDR3 region is CASSYSARIQETQYF. CDR3 in DNA: TGTGCCAGCAGTTACTCGGCCAGGATTCAAGAGACCCAGTACTTC.

V is TRBV9 and J is TRBJ1-3, with a tentative D call TRBD1 (5 bases). V was cut by 3 bases and J by 0 bases, with 7 bases left in between. Germline CDR1 reads SGDLS; CDR2 reads YYNGEE. This CDR3 contains 14 residues. CDR3 in DNA: TGTGCCAGCAGCGGGGGGATCTCTGGAAACACCATATATTTT. Its translation is CASSGGISGNTIYF.

The CDR3 here is CASSDRGSNTGELFF. The CDR3 nucleotides are TGTGCCAGCAGTGACAGGGGGTCGAACACCGGGGAGCTGTTTTTT. The rearrangement joins TRBV6-1 to TRBJ2-2, with TRBD1 identical over 7 bases. Trimming took 3 bases from V and 0 from J; bases not matched to a gene: 1. CDR1 and CDR2 (germline): MNHNS, SASEGT. The CDR3 has 15 amino acids.

This chain uses TRBV7-9 with TRBJ2-5, with TRBD2 matching over 7 bases. The V gene's germline CDR1 is SEHNR and CDR2 FQNEAQ (reference sequence). The CDR3 runs to 13 residues. Trimming at V came to 6 bases and at J to 3 bases, leaving 4 bases not matched to a gene. The CDR3 loop is CASRTAGEETQYF. DNA of the CDR3: TGTGCCAGCAGGACCGCGGGAGAAGAGACCCAGTACTTC. The full variable domain, rest sourced from reference TRBV7-9 and TRBJ2-5, is DTGVSQNPRHKITKRGQNVTFRCDPISEHNRLYWYRQTLGQGPEFLTYFQNEAQLEKSRLLSDRFSAERPKGSFSTLEIQRTEQGDSAMYLCASRTAGEETQYFGPGTRLLVL.

This clone was seen more than once but under ten times. The gene calls are TRBV4-1 and TRBJ1-1; D remains ambiguous. CDR3 length: 10 residues. Trimming shortened V by 8 bases and J by 3 bases, and 4 bases separated the two germline ends. CDR1 and CDR2 from the germline V gene are MGHRA and YSYEKL. In nucleotides, the CDR3 is TGCGCCAGCGTGGACACTGAAGCTTTCTTT. This codes for CASVDTEAFF.

DNA for the CDR3: TGTGCCAGCAGCTTGTGGAGCGGGAGGAACCACGAGCAGTACTTC. As protein: CASSLWSGRNHEQYF. The chain employs TRBV5-6 and TRBJ2-7, with 9 bases that match TRBD2. This CDR3 region has 15 residues. The V gene end was trimmed by 1 base and the J gene end by 5 bases; junction bases not matched to a gene: 7. The germline gives CDR1 SGHDT, CDR2 YYEEEE.

In its sample, this clone was seen once. The rearrangement links TRBV7-9 to TRBJ2-1; a weak D match, TRBD2 (5 bases). This CDR3 region has 14 residues. Trimming took off 5 bases at V and 10 bases at J, with 18 bases between the two ends. Germline lookup yields CDR1 SEHNR and CDR2 FQNEAQ (reference sequence). DNA for the CDR3: TGTGCCAGCAGCCCGACCCGTCACGGGATAGAGCAGTTCTTC. Encoded protein: CASSPTRHGIEQFF.